This T cell receptor beta chain was profiled in a study of OX40 agonist ivuxolimab in advanced cancers. Study outcomes and limitations: Average numbers of expanded clones were greater in CD8+ T cells than in CD4+.

This CDR3 contains 15 residues. V was clipped by 5 bases and J by 4 bases, with 18 bases between them. Germline CDR1 reads PRHDT; CDR2 reads FYEKMQ (reference sequence). Turning to this clone: Its antigen is unknown.

Profiled with immunoSEQ multiplex PCR; TCRdb holds only in-frame clones, not every one. Of 50,000 or so clones listed, around 85% were seen once; the top ten hold roughly an eighth. This TCR came from an adult with an advanced solid tumor such as melanoma, head and neck, liver or kidney cancer. The J gene is TRBJ2-7, the V gene TRBV13; TRBD1 might be the D (7 bases). This specimen consisted of CD4+ or CD8+ T cells sorted from blood, obtained in a trial of the OX40 agonist ivuxolimab. CDR3 DNA sequence: TGTGCCAGCAGCACCCGACAGGGCGGGGAGTACGAGCAGTACTTC. This codes for CASSTRQGGEYEQYF.